Sequencing of this TCR beta chain was carried out in a study of PD-1 blockade in mismatch repair-deficient tumors. This clone was detected only once. V shed 4 bases, J shed 6 bases, and the junction held 8 bases outside the gene matches. This CDR3 contains 16 residues. The germline V gene has CDR1 MNHNY and CDR2 SVGAGI (reference sequence). TCRdb keeps only in-frame clones here, not all; method: immunoSEQ multiplex PCR. This sample has roughly 53,000 clones, with 78% found just once. This chain links TRBV6-6 with TRBJ2-2, with 10 positions matching TRBD1. The TCR originated in an adult with mismatch repair-deficient cancer. This sample comprised peripheral blood, obtained 4 weeks after starting pembrolizumab. CDR3: CASSFPTGGAAGELFF. The DNA of the CDR3 is TGTGCCAGCAGTTTCCCGACAGGGGGCGCGGCCGGGGAGCTGTTTTTT.